This T cell receptor beta chain came from a study of T cell repertoires in cytomegalovirus infection. This clonotype has more than one count but fewer than ten. Germline V lookup: CDR1 MDHEN, CDR2 SYDVKM. CDR3 length: 13 residues. Trimming removed 7 bases from V and 10 bases from J, with 18 bases in between. Each CDR3 protein is one row after TCRdb ran MiXCR on the reads. The table includes some 680,000 distinct CDR3 sequences, 35% to 40% detected once. This TCR was recovered from a human donor in good health (CMV status not recorded). Some clones in this sample may be carry-over from other donors' samples. V and J are TRBV28 and TRBJ2-3, with D possibly being TRBD1 or TRBD2 (5 bases each). Sequences were obtained from PBMCs. CDR3 protein: CASTDGTSPAQYF. The CDR3 bases are TGTGCCAGCACGGACGGGACCTCTCCGGCGCAGTATTTT.